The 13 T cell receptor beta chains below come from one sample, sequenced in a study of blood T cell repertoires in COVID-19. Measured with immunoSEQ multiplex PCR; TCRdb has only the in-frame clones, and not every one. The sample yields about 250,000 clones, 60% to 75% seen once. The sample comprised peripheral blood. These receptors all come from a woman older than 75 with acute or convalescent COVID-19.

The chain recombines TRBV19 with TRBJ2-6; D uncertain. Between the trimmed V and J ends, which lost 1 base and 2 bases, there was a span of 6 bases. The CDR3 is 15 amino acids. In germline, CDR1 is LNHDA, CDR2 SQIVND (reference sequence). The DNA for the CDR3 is TGTGCCAGTAGTATAGCCCTAACTGGGGCCAACGTCCTGACTTTC. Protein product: CASSIALTGANVLTF.

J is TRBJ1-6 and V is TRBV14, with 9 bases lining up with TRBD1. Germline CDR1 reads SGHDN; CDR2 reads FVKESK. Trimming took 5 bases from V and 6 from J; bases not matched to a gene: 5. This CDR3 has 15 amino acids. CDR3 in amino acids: CASSVGQGPNSPLHF. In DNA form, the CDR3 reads TGTGCCAGCAGCGTAGGACAGGGGCCTAATTCACCCCTCCACTTT.

The CDR3 region has the DNA TGTGCCAGCAGTTTTAACAGGGGGTCTACTGAAGCTTTCTTT. This encodes CASSFNRGSTEAFF. This chain joins TRBV13 and TRBJ1-1; 8 bases line up with TRBD1. Germline values: CDR1 PRHDT, CDR2 FYEKMQ (reference sequence). Trimming cost V 6 bases and J 5 bases; bases outside gene matches: 8. The CDR3 totals 14 residues.

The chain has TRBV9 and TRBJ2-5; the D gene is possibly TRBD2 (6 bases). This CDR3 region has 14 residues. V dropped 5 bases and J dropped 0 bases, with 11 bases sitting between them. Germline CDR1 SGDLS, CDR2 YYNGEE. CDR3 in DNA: TGTGCCAGCAGTTCCGGGGGTAACCAAGAGACCCAGTACTTC. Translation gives CASSSGGNQETQYF.

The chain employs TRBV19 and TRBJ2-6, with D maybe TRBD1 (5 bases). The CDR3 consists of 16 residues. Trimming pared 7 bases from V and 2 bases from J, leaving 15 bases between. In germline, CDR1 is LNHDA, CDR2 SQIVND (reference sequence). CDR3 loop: CASNKGWAAGANVLTF. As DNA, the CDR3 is TGTGCCAGTAATAAGGGGTGGGCTGCTGGGGCCAACGTCCTGACTTTC.

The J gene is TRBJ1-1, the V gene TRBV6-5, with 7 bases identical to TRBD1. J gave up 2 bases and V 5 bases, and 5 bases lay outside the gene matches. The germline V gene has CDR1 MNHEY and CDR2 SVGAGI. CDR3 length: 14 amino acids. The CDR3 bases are TGTGCCAGCAGTCTGGGACAGCCTAACACTGAAGCTTTCTTT. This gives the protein CASSLGQPNTEAFF.

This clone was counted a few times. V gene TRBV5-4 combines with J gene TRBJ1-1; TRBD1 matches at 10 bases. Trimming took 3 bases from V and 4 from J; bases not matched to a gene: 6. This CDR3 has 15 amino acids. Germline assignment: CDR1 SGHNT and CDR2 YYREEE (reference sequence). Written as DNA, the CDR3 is TGTGCCAGCAGCTCGCCGGGGACAGGGGCCACTGAAGCTTTCTTT. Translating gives CASSSPGTGATEAFF.

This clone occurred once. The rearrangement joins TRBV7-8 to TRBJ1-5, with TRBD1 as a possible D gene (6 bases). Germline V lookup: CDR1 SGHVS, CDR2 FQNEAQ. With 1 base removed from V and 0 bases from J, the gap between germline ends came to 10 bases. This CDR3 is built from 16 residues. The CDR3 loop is CASSLEGGLSNQPQHF. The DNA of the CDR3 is TGTGCCAGCAGCTTAGAGGGGGGGCTTAGCAATCAGCCCCAGCATTTT.

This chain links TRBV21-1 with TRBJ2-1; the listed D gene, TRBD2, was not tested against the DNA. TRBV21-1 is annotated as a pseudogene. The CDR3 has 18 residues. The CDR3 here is CASSKTLSLAVGGDEQFF. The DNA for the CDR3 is TGTGCCAGCAGCAAAACCCTATCTCTAGCGGTTGGCGGGGATGAGCAGTTCTTC.

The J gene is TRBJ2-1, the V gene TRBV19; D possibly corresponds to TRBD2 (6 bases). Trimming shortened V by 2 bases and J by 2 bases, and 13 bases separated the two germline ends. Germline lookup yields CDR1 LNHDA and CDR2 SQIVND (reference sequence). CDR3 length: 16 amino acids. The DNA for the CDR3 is TGTGCCAGTAGTATAAGAGGGCGGGGACCCTACAATGAGCAGTTCTTC. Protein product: CASSIRGRGPYNEQFF.

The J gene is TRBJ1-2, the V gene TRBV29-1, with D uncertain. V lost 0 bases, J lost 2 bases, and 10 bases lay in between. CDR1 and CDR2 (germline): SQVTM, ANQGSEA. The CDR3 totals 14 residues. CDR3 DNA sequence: TGCAGCGTTGAAGATCAGAATTTAAACTATGGCTACACCTTC. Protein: CSVEDQNLNYGYTF.

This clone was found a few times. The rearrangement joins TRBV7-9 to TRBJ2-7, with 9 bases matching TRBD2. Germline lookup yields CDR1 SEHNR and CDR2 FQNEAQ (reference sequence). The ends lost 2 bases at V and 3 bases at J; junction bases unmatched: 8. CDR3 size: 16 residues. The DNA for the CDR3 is TGTGCCAGCAGCTTAATGGTACTAGCGGGCAGCTACGAGCAGTACTTC. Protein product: CASSLMVLAGSYEQYF.

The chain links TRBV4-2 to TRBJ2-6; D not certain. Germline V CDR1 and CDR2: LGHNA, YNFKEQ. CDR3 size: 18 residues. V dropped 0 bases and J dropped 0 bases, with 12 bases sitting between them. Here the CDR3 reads CASSQDGGASSGANVLTF. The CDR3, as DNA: TGTGCCAGCAGCCAAGACGGTGGCGCTAGCTCTGGGGCCAACGTCCTGACTTTC.